Shown below are 10 T cell receptor beta chains from a single sample sequenced in a study of low-dose radiotherapy and immunotherapy resistance in tumors. With TRAV- and TRBV-specific primers, first-strand cDNA was made, covering the alpha and beta chains. A constant-region primer paired with the V-primer adapter amplified TCRs over about 19 PCR cycles. TCRdb used MiXCR to reprocess the reads, holding one entry per CDR3 protein. Among thousands of distinct CDR3 sequences listed, over 55% were seen once. The source of these receptors is a human donor with advanced metastatic prostate, ovarian, gallbladder or colorectal cancer (not recorded which). This table probably holds off-target reads from a library built for another chain.

The V and J genes are TRBV25-1 and TRBJ2-7; D ambiguous. The germline V gene encodes CDR1 MGHDK and CDR2 SYGVNS. Trimming pared 2 bases from V and 2 bases from J, leaving 4 bases between. This CDR3 is built from 12 residues. The CDR3 coding sequence is TGTGCCAGCAGTGAAAAACCCTACGAGCAGTACTTC. This translates into CASSEKPYEQYF.

The rearrangement links TRBV10-1 to TRBJ1-3; D may be TRBD1 (6 bases). This CDR3 is built from 16 residues. The germline V and J ends were trimmed by 0 bases and 0 bases, with 9 bases remaining between them. CDR1 and CDR2 (germline): WNHNN, SYGVQD (reference sequence). In nucleotides, the CDR3 is TGCGCCAGCAGTGAGTCGTCGGGGGCCTCTGGAAACACCATATATTTT. Residues: CASSESSGASGNTIYF.

This clonotype was counted between two and nine times. The chain joins TRBV12-3 or TRBV12-4 to TRBJ2-7, with D perhaps matching TRBD2 (6 bases). The CDR3 runs to 14 residues. V was shortened by 3 bases and J by 0 bases, with 9 bases between the two germline ends. The CDR3 DNA reads TGTGCCAGCAGTTTCGGGAGTGGCTCCTACGAGCAGTACTTC. Translated, it gives CASSFGSGSYEQYF.

This chain connects TRBV10-2 to TRBJ1-2; D gene uncertain. Germline V gives CDR1 WSHSY, CDR2 SAAADI. This CDR3 has 16 amino acids. V was clipped by 6 bases and J by 0 bases, with 17 bases between them. The CDR3 loop reads CASRAEEGHSNYGYTF. The CDR3 DNA reads TGCGCCAGCAGAGCGGAGGAGGGCCACTCTAACTATGGCTACACCTTC.

The chain links TRBV2 to TRBJ2-5, with 15 bases identical to TRBD2. Germline CDR1 reads SNHLY; CDR2 reads FYNNEI. This CDR3 comprises 16 residues. Trimming removed 6 bases from V and 2 bases from J; junction bases left unmatched: 4. The CDR3 sequence is CASSPGTSGRQETQYF. In nucleotides, the CDR3 is TGTGCCAGCAGCCCCGGGACTAGCGGGAGGCAAGAGACCCAGTACTTC.

This clonotype rates as large (0.1 to 1%). The chain combines TRBV5-4 with TRBJ2-1; 7 nucleotides agree with TRBD2. This CDR3 is 14 amino acids long. V lost 3 bases, J lost 4 bases, and 4 bases stayed unmatched. Germline V CDR1 and CDR2: SGHNT, YYREEE (reference sequence). The CDR3 DNA follows: TGTGCCAGCAGCTCGGGGGGACTTTACAATGAGCAGTTCTTC. It translates to CASSSGGLYNEQFF.

This clonotype was counted only a few times. The chain combines TRBV5-1 with TRBJ2-7; no clear D. The length of the CDR3 is 13 residues. Trimming shortened V by 0 bases and J by 2 bases, and 6 bases separated the two germline ends. Germline CDR1 and CDR2: SGHRS and YFSETQ. The CDR3 DNA reads TGCGCCAGCAGCTTGGGAGGAACCTACGAGCAGTACTTC. It specifies CASSLGGTYEQYF.

This clonotype was counted only a few times. The rearrangement uses TRBV12-3 or TRBV12-4 and TRBJ2-1; weak D call: TRBD2 (6 bases). V lost 6 bases, J lost 2 bases, and 17 bases lay in between. The CDR3 runs to 16 residues. Here the CDR3 DNA reads TGTGCCAGCAGCCTAAGGCGGCTAGCGCCCTACAATGAGCAGTTCTTC. Translating gives CASSLRRLAPYNEQFF.

The chain is built from TRBV27 and TRBJ2-3; D call uncertain. Germline V lookup: CDR1 MNHEY, CDR2 SMNVEV (reference sequence). The CDR3 sequence is 14 residues long. Between the trimmed V and J ends, which lost 4 bases and 0 bases, there was a span of 8 bases. The CDR3 loop reads CASSSPSSTDTQYF. As DNA, the CDR3 is TGTGCCAGCAGTTCGCCGAGTAGCACAGATACGCAGTATTTT.

This CDR3 reads CASSSSGAGTYEQYF. The CDR3 region has the DNA TGTGCCAGCAGCTCCAGTGGGGCAGGGACCTACGAGCAGTACTTC. The gene calls are TRBV5-4 and TRBJ2-7; tentative D call: TRBD1 (5 bases). The CDR3 contains 15 residues. The germline V and J ends were trimmed by 3 bases and 2 bases, with 15 bases remaining between them. The V gene's germline CDR1 is SGHNT and CDR2 YYREEE (reference sequence).